A single sample is the source of the 30 T cell receptor beta chains below, sequenced in a study of T-cell memory formation after mild COVID-19. Via MiXCR, TCRdb re-called the 5' RACE reads, giving one row per CDR3 protein. The sample holds 250,000 or so distinct CDR3 sequences, roughly a tenth seen once. The sequencing sample was made of PBMCs or a T cell subset sorted from them (not recorded which). Source of these receptors: a man between 18 and 29 years old who had mild COVID-19 (a few samples of this study predate the infection). Cell type and time point are not known.

The genes are TRBV6-2 or TRBV6-3 and TRBJ1-5; D call uncertain. The germline V gene encodes CDR1 MNHEY and CDR2 SVGEGT. The germline V and J ends were trimmed by 7 bases and 6 bases, with 13 bases remaining between them. This CDR3 is built from 13 residues. The CDR3 protein is CASTSDWGQPQHF. The CDR3, as DNA: TGTGCCAGCACCTCAGATTGGGGTCAGCCCCAGCATTTT.

The chain has TRBV5-6 and TRBJ1-2, with D tentatively TRBD1 (5 bases). The CDR3 extends over 15 amino acids. V was shortened by 0 bases and J by 3 bases, with 12 bases between the two germline ends. The germline V gene encodes CDR1 SGHDT and CDR2 YYEEEE. The CDR3 is CASSLVGVPDYGYTF. Written as DNA, the CDR3 is TGTGCCAGCAGCTTGGTGGGGGTACCAGACTATGGCTACACCTTC.

J is TRBJ1-2 and V is TRBV5-1; D is undetermined. V was pared by 0 bases and J by 8 bases, with 11 bases between. The germline gives CDR1 SGHRS, CDR2 YFSETQ. The CDR3 extends over 13 amino acids. CDR3 loop: CASSLARESGYTF. The DNA of the CDR3 is TGCGCCAGCAGCTTGGCGCGGGAGAGCGGCTACACCTTC.

This chain connects TRBV5-1 to TRBJ1-4; D is possibly TRBD1 (6 bases). The CDR3 has 14 residues. Germline V CDR1 and CDR2: SGHRS, YFSETQ. Between the trimmed V and J ends, which lost 3 bases and 8 bases, there was a span of 14 bases. The CDR3 nucleotides are TGCGCCAGCAGCTCGGAGGGGGGCTACGAAAAACTGTTTTTT. As protein: CASSSEGGYEKLFF. The full variable domain, rest sourced from reference TRBV5-1 and TRBJ1-4, is KAGVTQTPRYLIKTRGQQVTLSCSPISGHRSVSWYQQTPGQGLQFLFEYFSETQRNKGNFPGRFSGRQFSNSRSEMNVSTLELGDSALYLCASSSEGGYEKLFFGSGTQLSVL.

This sequence joins TRBV30 and TRBJ2-7; D call uncertain. Trimming shortened V by 0 bases and J by 0 bases, and 6 bases separated the two germline ends. The CDR3 length is 13 residues. Per the germline V gene, CDR1 is GTSNPN and CDR2 is SVGIG (reference sequence). The CDR3 sequence: CAWSVGSSYEQYF. For the CDR3, the DNA is TGTGCCTGGAGTGTAGGATCCTCCTACGAGCAGTACTTC. The full variable domain, rest sourced from reference TRBV30 and TRBJ2-7, is SQTIHQWPATLVQPVGSPLSLECTVEGTSNPNLYWYRQAAGRGLQLLFYSVGIGQISSEVPQNLSASRPQDRQFILSSKKLLLSDSGFYLCAWSVGSSYEQYFGPGTRLTVT.

At least ten counts were recorded for this clonotype. The chain has TRBV3-1 and TRBJ1-1, with D unresolved. Per germline, CDR1 LGHDT and CDR2 YNNKEL (reference sequence). CDR3 length: 15 residues. V gave up 4 bases and J gave up 2 bases, with 14 bases separating them. The CDR3 spells CASSPGFGFNTEAFF. CDR3 DNA: TGTGCCAGCAGCCCTGGATTTGGATTTAACACTGAAGCTTTCTTT.

This clonotype was detected a few times. CDR3 in amino acids: CSARGDRANTEAFF. Here the CDR3 DNA reads TGCAGTGCTAGGGGGGACAGGGCCAACACTGAAGCTTTCTTT. V usage is TRBV20-1 and J usage is TRBJ1-1; 9 positions match TRBD1. J gave up 2 bases and V 3 bases, and 4 bases lay outside the gene matches. This CDR3 has 14 amino acids. Germline CDR1 and CDR2: DFQATT and SNEGSKA (reference sequence).

The rearrangement joins TRBV4-3 to TRBJ2-3, with 7 bases that match TRBD2. CDR3 length equals 16 residues. Germline CDR1 LGHNA, CDR2 YSLEER. The V and J ends lost 0 bases and 2 bases, in that order; junction bases with no gene match: 5. The CDR3 sequence is CASSQDASGFTDTQYF. As DNA, the CDR3 is TGCGCCAGCAGCCAAGACGCTAGCGGCTTCACAGATACGCAGTATTTT.

Written as DNA, the CDR3 is TGTGCCAGCAGCATTGGGACGCTGACCGGGGAGCTGTTTTTT. Its protein is CASSIGTLTGELFF. The rearrangement links TRBV7-9 to TRBJ2-2; the D gene could be TRBD1 or TRBD2 (5 bases each). Looked up from germline, CDR1 is SEHNR and CDR2 is FQNEAQ (reference sequence). CDR3 length equals 14 residues. Deletions cut 5 bases from V and 5 bases from J, with 12 bases between.

This clonotype has a handful of counts. The gene calls are TRBV7-3 and TRBJ2-4; perhaps TRBD2 as D (6 bases). The CDR3 runs 12 residues. Trimming cost V 5 bases and J 8 bases, with 10 bases left between them. CDR1 is SGHTA and CDR2 is FQGTGA in the germline V gene. CDR3 region: CASSTEGDIQYF. As DNA, the CDR3 is TGTGCCAGCAGCACGGAGGGTGACATTCAGTACTTC.

This clonotype was seen a handful of times. The chain uses TRBV20-1 and TRBJ1-5, with D perhaps matching TRBD1 (6 bases). V was pared by 4 bases and J by 2 bases, with 12 bases between. Germline-derived CDR1 and CDR2 are DFQATT and SNEGSKA (reference sequence). This CDR3 region has 14 residues. The CDR3 loop reads CSATPGTRNQPQHF. CDR3 coding DNA: TGCAGTGCTACCCCCGGGACACGCAATCAGCCCCAGCATTTT.

This clonotype was detected only a few times. The chain links TRBV7-3 to TRBJ2-3; the match to TRBD2 covers 13 bases. Germline values: CDR1 SGHTA, CDR2 FQGTGA. The CDR3 totals 17 residues. Losses at the gene ends were 4 bases for V and 6 bases for J; bases not matched to a gene: 10. CDR3 protein: CASSWGLAGPLGDTQYF. The CDR3 nucleotides are TGTGCCAGCAGCTGGGGACTAGCGGGGCCCCTGGGGGATACGCAGTATTTT.

There are a few counts of this clonotype. The rearrangement uses TRBV7-3 and TRBJ2-3, with D perhaps TRBD2 (6 bases). In germline, CDR1 is SGHTA, CDR2 FQGTGA. The ends were cut back, 5 bases at V and 4 bases at J, with 10 bases in the middle. There are 13 residues in the CDR3. CDR3 coding DNA: TGTGCCAGCAGCCGGGACTTTCCAGATACGCAGTATTTT. This sequence encodes CASSRDFPDTQYF.

This clonotype was observed many times. This rearrangement joins TRBV12-3 or TRBV12-4 to TRBJ2-5, with 7 bases aligning to TRBD2. Unmatched junction bases numbered 1, after V lost 2 bases and J lost 4 bases. CDR3 length equals 13 residues. CDR3 amino acids: CASSLREGETQYF. CDR3 nucleotides: TGTGCCAGCAGTTTAAGGGAGGGAGAGACCCAGTACTTC.

This clonotype has just a few counts. The chain links TRBV12-3 or TRBV12-4 to TRBJ2-1, with a weak D call TRBD2 (6 bases). CDR3 size: 15 residues. The V end was cut by 6 bases, the J end by 6 bases, with 18 bases between. The CDR3 sequence is CASSLWGRGLNEQFF. In nucleotides, the CDR3 is TGTGCCAGCAGCCTTTGGGGACGGGGACTCAATGAGCAGTTCTTC.

In this sample, this clonotype turned up many times. V is TRBV13 and J is TRBJ2-2, with D possibly being TRBD2 (6 bases). CDR3 size: 15 residues. V was shortened by 6 bases and J by 0 bases, with 11 bases between the two germline ends. Germline-derived CDR1 and CDR2 are PRHDT and FYEKMQ (reference sequence). CDR3 sequence: CASSKGGANTGELFF. The CDR3 DNA is TGTGCCAGCAGTAAGGGCGGGGCGAACACCGGGGAGCTGTTTTTT.

V is TRBV20-1 and J is TRBJ1-2, with unresolved D. The CDR3 has 12 amino acids. Looked up from germline, CDR1 is DFQATT and CDR2 is SNEGSKA (reference sequence). V lost 6 bases, J lost 14 bases, and 22 bases lay in between. The CDR3 loop reads CSASRVLNPSTF. In DNA form, the CDR3 reads TGCAGTGCAAGCCGGGTCCTCAACCCCAGTACCTTC.

This clonotype showed up just a few times. The chain carries TRBV5-1 and TRBJ2-3; D remains ambiguous. Deletions cut 1 base from V and 0 bases from J, with 12 bases between. The CDR3 runs to 16 residues. Germline V gene data show CDR1 as SGHRS and CDR2 as YFSETQ. CDR3 nucleotide sequence: TGCGCCAGCAGCTTGAAAGGGTCCCATAGCACAGATACGCAGTATTTT. This gives the protein CASSLKGSHSTDTQYF.

This clonotype has a handful of counts. The chain links TRBV5-1 to TRBJ2-3; D is possibly TRBD2 (5 bases). Trimming shortened V by 7 bases and J by 2 bases, and 11 bases separated the two germline ends. Germline lookup yields CDR1 SGHRS and CDR2 YFSETQ. This CDR3 region has 13 residues. CDR3 loop: CASSPDYTDTQYF. CDR3 nucleotides: TGCGCCAGCTCCCCCGACTACACAGATACGCAGTATTTT.

The rearrangement uses TRBV4-3 and TRBJ1-2; D may be TRBD1 (6 bases). V was cut by 0 bases and J by 3 bases, with 20 bases left in between. The CDR3 consists of 18 residues. Germline loops: CDR1 LGHNA, CDR2 YSLEER. The CDR3, as DNA: TGCGCCAGCAGCCAAGATCAGGGAACCAGGGGCAGAGACTATGGCTACACCTTC. Encoded protein: CASSQDQGTRGRDYGYTF.

In its sample, this clonotype was seen many times. The chain carries TRBV29-1 and TRBJ2-3; 9 nucleotides line up with TRBD1. This CDR3 region has 15 residues. V dropped 3 bases and J dropped 0; count of bases not matched to a gene: 4. Germline V lookup: CDR1 SQVTM, CDR2 ANQGSEA. CDR3 sequence reads: CSVDRGQGSTDTQYF. The CDR3 DNA is TGCAGCGTTGATCGAGGACAGGGGAGCACAGATACGCAGTATTTT.

This clonotype was seen a few times. The V gene is TRBV5-5, the J gene TRBJ2-2; 10 nucleotides match TRBD2. CDR1 is SGHKS and CDR2 is YYEKEE in the germline V gene (reference sequence). This CDR3 spans 16 amino acids. Trimming cost V 2 bases and J 6 bases; bases outside gene matches: 7. As DNA, the CDR3 is TGTGCCAGCAGCTTCGTCACTAGCGGGGTGGCCGGGGAGCTGTTTTTT. Its translation is CASSFVTSGVAGELFF.

The chain joins TRBV11-2 to TRBJ2-2, with D possibly TRBD2 on 5 matching bases. This CDR3 has 15 residues. Germline CDR1 SGHAT, CDR2 FQNNGV. V lost 2 bases and J lost 0, with 7 bases in between. The CDR3 nucleotides read TGTGCCAGCAGCTTATTAGCGTCGAACACCGGGGAGCTGTTTTTT. It encodes CASSLLASNTGELFF.

This clonotype has just a few counts. V usage is TRBV29-1 and J usage is TRBJ2-6; 12 positions agree with TRBD1. The CDR3 runs to 18 residues. V lost 0 bases, J lost 3 bases, and 6 bases stayed unmatched. In germline, CDR1 is SQVTM, CDR2 ANQGSEA. The CDR3: CSVEDMGQGAVGANVLTF. The DNA of the CDR3 is TGCAGCGTTGAAGATATGGGACAGGGGGCCGTTGGGGCCAACGTCCTGACTTTC.

The chain employs TRBV4-3 and TRBJ1-2; maybe TRBD1 (6 bases). The CDR3 has 16 amino acids. The germline CDR1 and CDR2 sequences are LGHNA and YSLEER. V dropped 2 bases and J dropped 2 bases, with 15 bases sitting between them. CDR3 region: CASSQYVGRGNYGYTF. CDR3 nucleotides: TGCGCCAGCAGCCAATATGTAGGCAGGGGCAACTATGGCTACACCTTC.

The chain joins TRBV10-3 to TRBJ2-3, with D possibly TRBD1 on 5 matching bases. The CDR3 has 14 residues. CDR1 and CDR2 (germline): ENHRY, SYGVKD. Trimming left V 3 bases short and J 5 bases short, with 12 bases between. The CDR3 loop reads CAISDPQGKDTQYF. The DNA for the CDR3 is TGTGCCATCAGTGACCCCCAGGGTAAAGATACGCAGTATTTT.

Only a few counts were recorded for this clonotype. This rearrangement joins TRBV27 to TRBJ1-6, with unresolved D. Germline lookup yields CDR1 MNHEY and CDR2 SMNVEV (reference sequence). Trimming cost V 3 bases and J 5 bases, with 14 bases left between them. The CDR3 totals 16 residues. The CDR3 is CASSFGQPLNNSPLHF. The CDR3 DNA is TGTGCCAGCAGTTTCGGGCAACCCTTAAATAATTCACCCCTCCACTTT.

This clonotype was counted only a few times. This chain connects TRBV20-1 to TRBJ2-2; tentatively, D is TRBD2 (6 bases). The ends were cut back, 5 bases at V and 3 bases at J, with 10 bases in the middle. The CDR3 loop spans 13 amino acids. CDR1 and CDR2 (germline): DFQATT, SNEGSKA (reference sequence). Written as DNA, the CDR3 is TGCAGTGCTGTCACTAGCTACACCGGGGAGCTGTTTTTT. Its protein product is CSAVTSYTGELFF.

The V and J genes are TRBV7-9 and TRBJ1-1; tentative D call: TRBD1 (6 bases). Trimming left V 3 bases short and J 8 bases short, with 13 bases between. Looked up from germline, CDR1 is SEHNR and CDR2 is FQNEAQ (reference sequence). The CDR3 is made up of 13 amino acids. This chain's CDR3 is CASSFSPRGEAFF. The CDR3 DNA reads TGTGCCAGCAGCTTTTCCCCAAGGGGGGAAGCTTTCTTT.

The rearrangement links TRBV5-1 to TRBJ1-1; no firm D call. The germline V gene encodes CDR1 SGHRS and CDR2 YFSETQ. This CDR3 has 13 residues. V shed 2 bases and J shed 8 bases, with 13 bases lying between them. CDR3 DNA: TGCGCCAGCAGCTTCCAGGATCTCGGGGAAGCTTTCTTT. Translating gives CASSFQDLGEAFF.